A selection of T cell receptor beta chains follows, all from one sample in a study of T cell changes during pregnancy in multiple sclerosis. Assay used: immunoSEQ multiplex PCR; TCRdb lists only in-frame clones, some missing. The sample lists roughly 29,000 clones; about 92% were seen once. The sample consisted of CD4+ T cells from peripheral blood mononuclear cells, taken after pregnancy. These receptors all stem from a female donor with multiple sclerosis, enrolled in a pregnancy study. CDR3s include the opening cysteine and the closing phenylalanine or tryptophan. D genes are given only for firm matches. Size is stated for part of the rows, as once, few or many counts, or as a class when the clone is expanded.

>TRBV4-1|TRBJ1-3|.|.
TGCGCCAGCAGCCAAGATTCGGGGAAGTCTGGAAACACCATATATTTT
CASSQDSGKSGNTIYF
>TRBV9|TRBJ2-1|TRBD2|once
TGTGCCAGCAGCGTCTTACGGGGGGGGGCCTGGGATGAGCAGTTCTTC
CASSVLRGGAWDEQFF
>TRBV4-3|TRBJ1-4|.|.
TGCGCCAGCAGCCAAGACCAGTTCAATGAAAAACTGTTTTTT
CASSQDQFNEKLFF
>TRBV18|TRBJ2-7|.|.
TGTGCCAGCTCAGGGGGCAGACACTACGAGCAGTACTTC
CASSGGRHYEQYF
>TRBV7-8|TRBJ2-6|.|.
TGTGCCAGCAGCTTCCTCCGACAGTCTTCCACTGGGGCCAACGTCCTGACTTTC
CASSFLRQSSTGANVLTF
>TRBV2|TRBJ2-7|.|once
TGTGCCAGCAGTCTACTCGTTCCGATTTACGAGCAGTACTTC
CASSLLVPIYEQYF
>TRBV5-1|TRBJ2-2|.|.
TGCGCCAGCAGCTCTGATGTTCTAGGAGGGACCGGGGAGCTGTTTTTT
CASSSDVLGGTGELFF
>TRBV11-2|TRBJ1-6|.|.
TGTGCCAGCAGCCTCGATTCACCCCTCCACTTT
CASSLDSPLHF
>TRBV9|TRBJ2-7|.|.
TGTGCCAGCAGCGTGGGCCTTGGCTACGAGCAGTACTTC
CASSVGLGYEQYF
>TRBV7-2|TRBJ2-7|TRBD2|once
TGTGCCAGCAGCTTTAGCGGGACCCCCTACGAGCAGTACTTC
CASSFSGTPYEQYF
>TRBV5-1|TRBJ2-2|.|.
TGCGCCAGCAGCTTGCTAGATGACGGCACCGGGGAGCTGTTTTTT
CASSLLDDGTGELFF
>TRBV19|TRBJ2-2|.|.
TGTGCCAGTAGGGACCCCGGGAAGGGGGAGCTGTTTTTT
CASRDPGKGELFF
>TRBV4-3|TRBJ2-2|TRBD2|.
TGCGCCAGCAGCCGGGGTCAACTCGGACTAGCGGGGGGGATCGGGGAGCTGTTTTTT
CASSRGQLGLAGGIGELFF
>TRBV6-1|TRBJ1-1|TRBD1|.
TGTGCCAGCAGTGACCCCGGGACAGGGGGTACTGAAGCTTTCTTT
CASSDPGTGGTEAFF
>TRBV11-2|TRBJ1-5|.|.
TGTGCCAGCAGCGGTCAGGGGTCGGGCAATCAGCCCCAGCATTTT
CASSGQGSGNQPQHF
>TRBV7-7|TRBJ2-2|.|.
TGTGCCAGCAGCCGGGACACCCTGACCGGGGAGCTGTTTTTT
CASSRDTLTGELFF
>TRBV6-5|TRBJ1-1|TRBD1|.
TGTGCCAGTTTGGGACAGGTGAACACTGAAGCTTTCTTT
CASLGQVNTEAFF
>TRBV9|TRBJ2-5|TRBD1|.
TGTGCCAGCAGCGGTGACAGGGGCCAAGAGACCCAGTACTTC
CASSGDRGQETQYF
>TRBV19|TRBJ1-3|.|once
TGTGCCAGTAGTACCGCACAGGGTCCAAACACCATATATTTT
CASSTAQGPNTIYF
>TRBV21-1|TRBJ1-1|.|.
TGTGCCAGCAGCTCGAAACGGCCGGGACAGACGGTGAACACTGAAGCTTTCTTT
CASSSKRPGQTVNTEAFF
>TRBV7-9|TRBJ2-3|.|.
TGTGCCAGTGTGATGTTTTTGCGTGATACGCAGTATTTT
CASVMFLRDTQYF
>TRBV7-8|TRBJ2-7|.|.
TGTGCCAGCAGCTTAGAGCTAGGGAGCTCCTACGAGCAGTACTTC
CASSLELGSSYEQYF
>TRBV4-3|TRBJ1-6|.|.
TGCGCCAGCAGCCAGGGGGCAGGGGCGTCCTATAATTCACCCCTCCACTTT
CASSQGAGASYNSPLHF
>TRBV5-1|TRBJ2-1|TRBD2|.
TGCGCCAGCACCAGCGGGGGGAGCGGGAGAGAAAATGAGCAGTTCTTC
CASTSGGSGRENEQFF
>TRBV7-9|TRBJ1-2|TRBD1|.
TGTGCCACATTACCGGGACAGGGGCCGCTTAACTATGGCTACACCTTC
CATLPGQGPLNYGYTF
>TRBV4-2|TRBJ2-7|TRBD2|.
TGTGCCAGCAGCCAAGGCCTAGCGGATATCTCCTACGAGCAGTACTTC
CASSQGLADISYEQYF
>TRBV18|TRBJ2-2|.|.
TGTGCCAGCTCACCAAGGCAGGGCAACACCGGGGAGCTGTTTTTT
CASSPRQGNTGELFF
>TRBV18|TRBJ1-2|TRBD1|.
TGTGCCAGCTCACCATCAAACCGGGACAGCAGGAACTTTAACTATGGCTACACCTTC
CASSPSNRDSRNFNYGYTF
>TRBV14|TRBJ2-7|TRBD1|.
TGTGCCAGCTCCGGTATTGGACAGGGGGAGTACGAGCAGTACTTC
CASSGIGQGEYEQYF
>TRBV5-5|TRBJ2-3|TRBD1|once
TGTGCCAGCAGCTTCTCGACAGGGTTTGGCACAGATACGCAGTATTTT
CASSFSTGFGTDTQYF
>TRBV7-9|TRBJ2-6|.|.
TGTGCCAGCAGCAATAGTCTATCTGGGGCCAACGTCCTGACTTTC
CASSNSLSGANVLTF
>TRBV15|TRBJ1-2|TRBD1|.
TGTGCCACCAGCAGATTGGGGACAGGGGGGCGCTCCCCCCTCTTTAACTATGGCTACACCTTC
CATSRLGTGGRSPLFNYGYTF
>TRBV6-5|TRBJ2-5|.|.
TGTGCCAGCAGTTACCGGCAAGAGACCCAGTACTTC
CASSYRQETQYF
>TRBV4-3|TRBJ1-6|TRBD1|.
TGCGCCAGCAGCCAAGGGACAGGGCTCTATAATTCACCCCTCCACTTT
CASSQGTGLYNSPLHF
>TRBV5-1|TRBJ2-2|TRBD1|.
TGCGCCAGCAGCGCGCGGACAGGGCCCAACACCGGGGAGCTGTTTTTT
CASSARTGPNTGELFF
>TRBV30|TRBJ1-4|TRBD1|.
TGTGCCTGGGGACAGGGCCGACTGTTTTTT
CAWGQGRLFF
>TRBV28|TRBJ2-5|TRBD2|.
TGTGCCACGAATCTAGCGGGAGGTGCAAAGAAAGAGACCCAGTACTTC
CATNLAGGAKKETQYF
>TRBV11-1|TRBJ2-5|TRBD2|.
TGTGCCAGCAGCGAAACTAGCGGTCCCCAGAAGACCCAGTACTTC
CASSETSGPQKTQYF
>TRBV4-1|TRBJ1-1|.|.
TGCGCCAGCAGCGTGCATCCTGGACGGAGGATGAACACTGAAGCTTTCTTT
CASSVHPGRRMNTEAFF
>TRBV18|TRBJ2-2|.|few
TGTGCCAGCTCACCACCCCAACAGAACACCGGGGAGCTGTTTTTT
CASSPPQQNTGELFF
>TRBV9|TRBJ1-1|TRBD1|.
TGTGCCAGCAGCCCGGGACAGGGGGCCTTCAACACTGAAGCTTTCTTT
CASSPGQGAFNTEAFF
>TRBV5-1|TRBJ2-3|TRBD2|.
TGCGCCAGCAGCGTGGGACTAGCGGGAGGGCGAGATACGCAGTATTTT
CASSVGLAGGRDTQYF
>TRBV5-1|TRBJ2-1|.|few
TGCGCCAGCAGCTTGGGGGACACCTACAATGAGCAGTTCTTC
CASSLGDTYNEQFF